The 5 T cell receptor beta chains in this list originate from one sample, sequenced in a study of T cell clones after liver transplantation. Data came from immunoSEQ multiplex PCR; TCRdb stores just in-frame clones and leaves some out. Of about 21,000 clones listed, approximately 93% were seen once; the top ten hold around 25%. The sample was CD8+ T cells from blood, taken 25 months after liver transplant. The receptors originated from a human patient who received a liver transplant. Some T cells may arise from the graft donor.

Here the CDR3 reads CASSYSTSYEQYF. In DNA, the CDR3 is TGTGCCAGCAGTTACTCGACTAGCTACGAGCAGTACTTC. The rearrangement uses TRBV6-5 and TRBJ2-7, with D possibly being TRBD2 (6 bases). The V end lost 0 bases, the J end lost 3 bases, and 6 bases lay between the germline ends. CDR1 and CDR2 (germline): MNHEY, SVGAGI. There are 13 residues in the CDR3.

The rearrangement joins TRBV4-2 to TRBJ2-7, with 8 bases fitting TRBD1. This CDR3 region has 13 residues. Germline-derived CDR1 and CDR2 are LGHNA and YNFKEQ. J lost 3 bases, V lost 6 bases, and 4 bases had no gene match. CDR3 sequence reads: CASRQGQDYEQYF. The CDR3 DNA follows: TGTGCCAGCAGGCAGGGACAGGACTACGAGCAGTACTTC.

This chain connects TRBV7-3 to TRBJ1-1; tentatively, D is TRBD1 (6 bases). V lost 3 bases, J lost 5 bases, and 16 bases lay in between. The length of the CDR3 is 15 residues. Germline values: CDR1 SGHTA, CDR2 FQGTGA. DNA of the CDR3: TGTGCCAGCAGCTTGCTAGCCGGGACACAAACTGAAGCTTTCTTT. It encodes CASSLLAGTQTEAFF. The full variable domain, its missing parts supplied by reference TRBV7-3 and TRBJ1-1, is GAGVSQTPSNKVTEKGKYVELRCDPISGHTALYWYRQSLGQGPEFLIYFQGTGAADDSGLPNDRFFAVRPEGSVSTLKIQRTERGDSAVYLCASSLLAGTQTEAFFGQGTRLTVV.

The chain is built from TRBV2 and TRBJ2-1; 11 bases map to TRBD2. Losses at the gene ends were 5 bases for V and 9 bases for J; bases not matched to a gene: 6. Germline CDR1 SNHLY, CDR2 FYNNEI. The CDR3 has 14 residues. The CDR3 sequence: CASSQLAGASEQFF. CDR3 coding DNA: TGTGCCAGCAGTCAACTAGCGGGAGCGAGTGAGCAGTTCTTC.

The V gene is TRBV7-2, the J gene TRBJ1-1; D not certain. This CDR3 contains 13 residues. Germline CDR1 reads SGHTA; CDR2 reads FQGNSA. Trimming removed 5 bases from V and 0 bases from J, with 7 bases in between. The CDR3 reads CASSLTVNTEAFF. As DNA, the CDR3 is TGTGCCAGCAGCCTCACAGTGAACACTGAAGCTTTCTTT.